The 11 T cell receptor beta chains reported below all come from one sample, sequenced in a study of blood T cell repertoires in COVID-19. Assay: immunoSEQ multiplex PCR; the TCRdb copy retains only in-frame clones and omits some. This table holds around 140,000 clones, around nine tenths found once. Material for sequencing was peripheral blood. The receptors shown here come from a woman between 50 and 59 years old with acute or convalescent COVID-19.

The CDR3 DNA follows: TGTGCCAGCTCCCTAGAGCAGACTACCTACGAGCAGTACTTC. Its translation is CASSLEQTTYEQYF. The rearrangement uses TRBV18 and TRBJ2-7; maybe TRBD2 (5 bases). The CDR3 contains 14 residues. Looked up from germline, CDR1 is KGHSH and CDR2 is LQKENI. Trimming pared 6 bases from V and 2 bases from J, leaving 14 bases between.

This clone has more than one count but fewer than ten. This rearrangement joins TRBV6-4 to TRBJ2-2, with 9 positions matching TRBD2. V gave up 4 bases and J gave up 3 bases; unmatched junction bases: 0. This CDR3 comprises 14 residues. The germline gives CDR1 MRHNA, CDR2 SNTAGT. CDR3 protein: CASSVAGDTGELFF. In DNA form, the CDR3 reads TGTGCCAGCAGTGTAGCGGGGGACACCGGGGAGCTGTTTTTT.

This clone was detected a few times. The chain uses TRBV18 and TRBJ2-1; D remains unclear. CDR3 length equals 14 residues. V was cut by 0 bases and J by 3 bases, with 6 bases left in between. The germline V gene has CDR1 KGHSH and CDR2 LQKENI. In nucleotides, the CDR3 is TGTGCCAGCTCACCACCGCCAGGCTACAATGAGCAGTTCTTC. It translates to CASSPPPGYNEQFF.

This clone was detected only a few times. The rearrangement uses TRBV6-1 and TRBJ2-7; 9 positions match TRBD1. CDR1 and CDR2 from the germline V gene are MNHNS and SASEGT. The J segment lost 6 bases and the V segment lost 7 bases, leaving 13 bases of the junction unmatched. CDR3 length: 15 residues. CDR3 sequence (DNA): TGTGCCAGCATCCATGGGACAGGGTCTCCTTCCGAGCAGTACTTC. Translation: CASIHGTGSPSEQYF.

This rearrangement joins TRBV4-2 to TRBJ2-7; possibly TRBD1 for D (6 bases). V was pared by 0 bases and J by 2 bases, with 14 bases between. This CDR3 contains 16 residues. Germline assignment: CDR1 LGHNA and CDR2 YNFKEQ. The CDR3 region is CASSQDSDRIAYEQYF. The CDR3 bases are TGTGCCAGCAGCCAAGATTCGGACAGAATCGCCTACGAGCAGTACTTC.

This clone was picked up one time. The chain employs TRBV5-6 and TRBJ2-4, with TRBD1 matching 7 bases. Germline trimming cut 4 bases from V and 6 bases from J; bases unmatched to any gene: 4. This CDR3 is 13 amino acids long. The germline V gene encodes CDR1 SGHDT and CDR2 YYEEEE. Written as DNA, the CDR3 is TGTGCCAGCAGCCGCCGGGACAGAAACATTCAGTACTTC. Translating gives CASSRRDRNIQYF. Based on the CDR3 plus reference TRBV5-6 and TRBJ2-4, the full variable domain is DAGVTQSPTHLIKTRGQQVTLRCSPKSGHDTVSWYQQALGQGPQFIFQYYEEEERQRGNFPDRFSGHQFPNYSSELNVNALLLGDSALYLCASSRRDRNIQYFGAGTRLSVL.

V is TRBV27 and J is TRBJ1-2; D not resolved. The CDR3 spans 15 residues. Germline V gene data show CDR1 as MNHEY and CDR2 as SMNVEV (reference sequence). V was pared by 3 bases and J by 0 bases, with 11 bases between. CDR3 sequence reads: CASSLRVASNYGYTF. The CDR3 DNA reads TGTGCCAGCAGTTTGAGAGTCGCTTCTAACTATGGCTACACCTTC.

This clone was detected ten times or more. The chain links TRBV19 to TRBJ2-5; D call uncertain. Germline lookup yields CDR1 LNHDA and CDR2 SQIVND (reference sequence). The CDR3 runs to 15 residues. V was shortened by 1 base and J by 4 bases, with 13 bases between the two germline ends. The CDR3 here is CASSIADRSGETQYF. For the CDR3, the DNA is TGTGCCAGTAGTATAGCCGATAGGTCGGGAGAGACCCAGTACTTC.

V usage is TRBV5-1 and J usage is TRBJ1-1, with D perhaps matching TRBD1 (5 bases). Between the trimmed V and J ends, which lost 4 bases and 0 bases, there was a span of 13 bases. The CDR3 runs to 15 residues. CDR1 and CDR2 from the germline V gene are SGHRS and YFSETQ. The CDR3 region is CASSQVQGMNTEAFF. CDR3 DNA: TGCGCCAGCAGCCAAGTTCAGGGAATGAACACTGAAGCTTTCTTT.

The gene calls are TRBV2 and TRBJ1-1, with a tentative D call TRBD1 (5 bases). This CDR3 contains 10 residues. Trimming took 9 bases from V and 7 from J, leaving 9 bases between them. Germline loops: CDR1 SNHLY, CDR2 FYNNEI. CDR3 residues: CASGRGEAFF. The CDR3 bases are TGTGCCAGTGGAAGGGGTGAAGCTTTCTTT.

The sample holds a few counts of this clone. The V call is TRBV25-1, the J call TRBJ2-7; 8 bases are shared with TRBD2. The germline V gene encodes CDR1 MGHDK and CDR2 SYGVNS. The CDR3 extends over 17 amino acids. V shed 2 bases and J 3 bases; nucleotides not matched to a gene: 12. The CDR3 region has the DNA TGTGCCAGCAGTGAAGTCGGACCTAGCGGGCCCATCTACGAGCAGTACTTC. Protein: CASSEVGPSGPIYEQYF.